A selection of T cell receptor beta chains follows, all from one sample in a study of cytomegalovirus exposure and HLA in healthy donors. Measured with immunoSEQ multiplex PCR; TCRdb has only the in-frame clones, and not every one. The record lists about 150,000 clones, of which the ten most abundant hold roughly 1.9%. The sample was PBMCs. Source of these receptors: a man between 25 and 39 years old in good health and CMV-seronegative. Each CDR3 is given with its conserved first and last residue. Each record gives: J gene, V gene, D gene, CDR3 DNA, CDR3 protein. A D gene is named only where the DNA matches it firmly.

J: TRBJ2-7
V: TRBV5-4
D: -
DNA: TGTGCCAGCAGATCTGGGACTTCCCCAAATTACGAGCAGTACTTC
CDR3: CASRSGTSPNYEQYF

J: TRBJ1-1
V: TRBV5-1
D: TRBD1
DNA: TGCGCCAGCAGAGGGACAGAGCTACTGAACACTGAAGCTTTCTTT
CDR3: CASRGTELLNTEAFF

J: TRBJ2-7
V: TRBV28
D: -
DNA: TGTGCCAGCACCCTCGGCAGGGAATACGAGCAGTACTTC
CDR3: CASTLGREYEQYF

J: TRBJ2-2
V: TRBV14
D: -
DNA: TGTGCCAGCAGCCAAAGAGGGCAGGCCGGGGAGCTGTTTTTT
CDR3: CASSQRGQAGELFF

J: TRBJ2-7
V: TRBV6-5
D: TRBD1
DNA: TGTGCCAGCAATCCCGGGACAGGGGCCTACGAGCAGTACTTC
CDR3: CASNPGTGAYEQYF

J: TRBJ2-1
V: TRBV10-3
D: TRBD2
DNA: TGTGCCGTTAGCGGGACTACAGGGGAGCAGTTCTTC
CDR3: CAVSGTTGEQFF

J: TRBJ1-3
V: TRBV6-1
D: TRBD1
DNA: TGTGCCAGCAGTGAACTCGGGACAGGGAGCACCATATATTTT
CDR3: CASSELGTGSTIYF

J: TRBJ1-1
V: TRBV7-6
D: -
DNA: TGTGCCAGCAGCTTAGGGGGGGGGAGCACTGAAGCTTTCTTT
CDR3: CASSLGGGSTEAFF

J: TRBJ2-7
V: TRBV5-1
D: -
DNA: TGCGCCAGCAGCATGGGACGGAGTAACTCCTACGAGCAGTACTTC
CDR3: CASSMGRSNSYEQYF

J: TRBJ2-3
V: TRBV5-1
D: TRBD2
DNA: TGCGCCAGCAGCTCCCAACCCTCTGGGACTAGCGGGATTAGCACAGATACGCAGTATTTT
CDR3: CASSSQPSGTSGISTDTQYF

J: TRBJ1-5
V: TRBV5-6
D: -
DNA: TGTGCCAGCAGCTATAACCTAGAGAGCAATCAGCCCCAGCATTTT
CDR3: CASSYNLESNQPQHF

J: TRBJ2-5
V: TRBV5-1
D: TRBD2
DNA: TGCGCCAGCAGCAGGAGTTTTGGTACAGCGGGAGTGTCAGAGACCCAGTACTTC
CDR3: CASSRSFGTAGVSETQYF

J: TRBJ1-1
V: TRBV28
D: -
DNA: TGTGCCAGCAGTTTGCTCTCTATGAACACTGAAGCTTTCTTT
CDR3: CASSLLSMNTEAFF

J: TRBJ2-3
V: TRBV5-4
D: TRBD2
DNA: TGTGCCAGCACACCGACTAGCGGGAGTTCAGATACGCAGTATTTT
CDR3: CASTPTSGSSDTQYF

J: TRBJ2-5
V: TRBV6-1
D: -
DNA: TGTGCCAGCAGTGAAGACGAGGCGAACCATCCACAAGAGACCCAGTACTTC
CDR3: CASSEDEANHPQETQYF

J: TRBJ2-7
V: TRBV7-2
D: TRBD1
DNA: TGTGCCAGCAGCTTAGTAGGACAGGGGGCAGTCTCCTACGAGCAGTACTTC
CDR3: CASSLVGQGAVSYEQYF

J: TRBJ1-1
V: TRBV4-1
D: TRBD1
DNA: TGCGCCAGCAGCCTAACGACAGGGGGCACTGAAGCTTTCTTT
CDR3: CASSLTTGGTEAFF

J: TRBJ1-6
V: TRBV5-1
D: -
DNA: TGCGCCAGCAGCTTGCGGACAGTTCAGAGCTCCTATAATTCACCCCTCCACTTT
CDR3: CASSLRTVQSSYNSPLHF

J: TRBJ2-7
V: TRBV6-6
D: -
DNA: TGTGCCAGCAGTTACTCCGGGGAGAACTACGAGCAGTACTTC
CDR3: CASSYSGENYEQYF

J: TRBJ1-1
V: TRBV27
D: -
DNA: TGTGCCAGCAGCCCCAGGGAGAACACTGAAGCTTTCTTT
CDR3: CASSPRENTEAFF

J: TRBJ2-3
V: TRBV18
D: TRBD1
DNA: TGTGCCAGCTCGCAAAGGGGACAGAGCACAGATACGCAGTATTTT
CDR3: CASSQRGQSTDTQYF

J: TRBJ2-1
V: TRBV6-1
D: -
DNA: TGTGCCAGCAGTGAAACGGGAGACAATGAGCAGTTCTTC
CDR3: CASSETGDNEQFF

J: TRBJ2-7
V: TRBV2
D: TRBD1
DNA: TGTGCCAGCAGTGAGAATTTGAGGGACAGGGGAGAGTTC
CDR3: CASSENLRDRGEF

J: TRBJ2-1
V: TRBV15
D: TRBD2
DNA: TGTGCCACCAGCAGACTAACGACTAGCGGTAATGAGCAGTTCTTC
CDR3: CATSRLTTSGNEQFF

J: TRBJ1-2
V: TRBV5-1
D: TRBD1
DNA: TGCGCCAGCAGCTTTAGTGGACAGGGAGCTGCTGGCTACACCTTC
CDR3: CASSFSGQGAAGYTF

J: TRBJ2-1
V: TRBV9
D: TRBD2
DNA: TGTGCCAGCAGCGTAGGGACTAGCGGGGCCAATGAGCAGTTCTTC
CDR3: CASSVGTSGANEQFF

J: TRBJ1-6
V: TRBV15
D: TRBD1
DNA: TGTGCCACCAGCAGAGATGGCGCAGGGGGTTCACCCCTCCACTTT
CDR3: CATSRDGAGGSPLHF

J: TRBJ1-5
V: TRBV12-2
D: -
DNA: TGTGCAAGTCGCTTAGCCACGCTGGGGAGGGCTGAAGATCAGCCCCAGCATTTT
CDR3: CASRLATLGRAEDQPQHF

J: TRBJ2-5
V: TRBV7-2
D: TRBD1
DNA: TGTGCCAGCAGCTCGAATAAGGGACAGATAGAGACCCAGTACTTC
CDR3: CASSSNKGQIETQYF

J: TRBJ2-5
V: TRBV6-5
D: -
DNA: TGTGCCAGCAGTTACGCTTACCGCGGGGAGACCCAGTACTTC
CDR3: CASSYAYRGETQYF

J: TRBJ2-5
V: TRBV6-5
D: -
DNA: TGTGCCAGCAATGCGCGGGGAGAGACCCAGTACTTC
CDR3: CASNARGETQYF

J: TRBJ2-7
V: TRBV6-5
D: TRBD2
DNA: TGTGCCAGCAGACACCTGCTAGCGGGAGGGCTCGAGCAGTACTTC
CDR3: CASRHLLAGGLEQYF

J: TRBJ1-4
V: TRBV25-1
D: TRBD1
DNA: TGTGCCAGCAGCCGAGGGGGCGTTGAAAAACTGTTTTTT
CDR3: CASSRGGVEKLFF